The subject of this entry is one T cell receptor beta chain. What it binds is unknown. These data originate in a study of OX40 agonist ivuxolimab in advanced cancers. About the study: Each dose-escalation patient presented with hepatocellular carcinoma, melanoma, renal cell or head and neck cancer.

Points from the study as a whole: The study observed clonal expansion of CD4+ and CD8+ blood T cells by week 6 at 0.1 to 3.0 mg/kg. Some of the nonresponding patients also showed low levels of normalized T-cell clonal expansion.

Trimming shortened V by 0 bases and J by 8 bases, and 13 bases separated the two germline ends. Germline values: CDR1 MNHEY, CDR2 SVGAGI. This CDR3 region has 14 residues. The data were produced by immunoSEQ multiplex PCR, yet TCRdb's version contains in-frame clones alone and is incomplete. The profile shows approximately 76,000 clones, 70% to 90% of them singletons. The chain has TRBV6-5 and TRBJ2-5; D is unresolved. Material: CD4+ or CD8+ T cells sorted from blood, obtained in a trial of the OX40 agonist ivuxolimab. This TCR was recovered from an adult with an advanced solid tumor such as melanoma, head and neck, liver or kidney cancer. CDR3 sequence reads: CASSYSKPPATQYF. CDR3 DNA: TGTGCCAGCAGTTACTCGAAGCCCCCTGCTACCCAGTACTTC.